The clone carrying this T cell receptor beta chain showed up just a few times. Its antigen is as yet unknown. Using its own MiXCR run on the 5' RACE reads, TCRdb lists one record per CDR3 protein. The repertoire holds about 560,000 distinct CDR3 sequences, with about 20% as singletons. This specimen belongs to a study of T-cell memory formation after mild COVID-19. The study, taken as a whole, reports: Among clones peaking at day 37 in the second wave, SARS-CoV-2 specificity remained unconfirmed. Researchers found some responding clones in pre-infection memory, a sign that cross-reactive memory joined.

This CDR3 is built from 13 residues. Deletions cut 6 bases from V and 8 bases from J, with 15 bases between. Germline V CDR1 and CDR2: SGHKS, YYEKEE (reference sequence). This clonotype was sampled from an adult woman who had mild COVID-19 (a few samples of this study predate the infection). Cell type and time point are not known. The material sequenced was PBMCs or a T cell subset sorted from them (not recorded which). This chain links TRBV5-5 with TRBJ2-1, with D perhaps assigned TRBD1 or TRBD2 (6 bases each). The CDR3 loop is CASNPGAGDEQFF. The CDR3 nucleotides are TGTGCCAGCAACCCGGGAGCAGGGGATGAGCAGTTCTTC.